These 32 T cell receptor beta chains were all obtained from the same sample, sequenced in a study of cytomegalovirus exposure and HLA in healthy donors (dated by TCRdb to between 2016 and 2019). To prepare the library, the immunoSEQ multiplex PCR assay was applied. TCRdb provides this immuneACCESS table in a form limited to in-frame rearrangements. Some clones are lacking; in checked studies, under half of them reflect an unresolved V gene, and why the rest are absent is not known. This sample is represented by some 150,000 clones; approximately 90% of them were singletons. 0.6% to 0.8% of the sample comes from the top ten. Material: PBMCs. The receptors were gathered from a man between 18 and 35 years old in good health and CMV-seronegative.

V and J are TRBV18 and TRBJ1-4, with no clear D. V lost 3 bases, J lost 4 bases, and 15 bases lay in between. Germline CDR1 is KGHSH and CDR2 is LQKENI. This CDR3 contains 16 residues. The CDR3 nucleotides are TGTGCCAGCTCACCCTATTCTCCGGGAAATAATGAAAAACTGTTTTTT. This translates into CASSPYSPGNNEKLFF.

Only a few counts were recorded for this clone. This chain connects TRBV5-4 to TRBJ1-1; D unresolved. Germline lookup yields CDR1 SGHNT and CDR2 YYREEE (reference sequence). V lost 4 bases and J lost 1, with 8 bases in between. The CDR3 totals 13 residues. CDR3 nucleotides: TGTGCCAGCAGCCCCGTCGGGAACACTGAAGCTTTCTTT. As protein: CASSPVGNTEAFF.

This clone came up once. The chain uses TRBV10-1 and TRBJ1-6; 8 bases are a match to TRBD1. Germline CDR1 WNHNN, CDR2 SYGVQD (reference sequence). With V trimmed by 8 bases and J by 7 bases, 4 bases remained unmatched. The CDR3 has 13 residues. CDR3 coding DNA: TGCGCCAGCTCCCGACAGGGGAATTCACCCCTCCACTTT. Translation gives CASSRQGNSPLHF.

The CDR3 nucleotides read TGTGCCAGCAGCCCCAACAGGGGTCAGCCCCAGCATTTT. It encodes CASSPNRGQPQHF. The rearrangement links TRBV7-2 to TRBJ1-5; TRBD1 aligns across 7 bases. The CDR3 length is 13 residues. With 5 bases clipped from V and 6 bases from J, the junction kept 4 bases outside the gene matches. CDR1 and CDR2 (germline): SGHTA, FQGNSA. Complete variable domain (other parts from reference TRBV7-2 and TRBJ1-5): GAGVSQSPSNKVTEKGKDVELRCDPISGHTALYWYRQSLGQGLEFLIYFQGNSAPDKSGLPSDRFSAERTGGSVSTLTIQRTQQEDSAVYLCASSPNRGQPQHFGDGTRLSIL.

The chain uses TRBV6-5 and TRBJ1-2; 9 nucleotides match TRBD1. Germline assignment: CDR1 MNHEY and CDR2 SVGAGI. CDR3 length: 15 residues. V lost 7 bases, J lost 4 bases, and 10 bases stayed unmatched. This CDR3 reads CASIKRTGGRYGYTF. As DNA, the CDR3 is TGTGCCAGCATAAAGAGAACAGGGGGCCGCTATGGCTACACCTTC.

The chain employs TRBV11-2 and TRBJ2-2; D call uncertain. This CDR3 comprises 13 residues. Trimming took 1 base from V and 5 from J, leaving 5 bases between them. Germline values: CDR1 SGHAT, CDR2 FQNNGV. CDR3 sequence (DNA): TGTGCCAGCAGCTTAGCGGTAACCGGGGAGCTGTTTTTT. Its translation is CASSLAVTGELFF.

V is TRBV6-5 and J is TRBJ2-7; 7 positions agree with TRBD1. This CDR3 is 15 amino acids long. V trimming: 5 bases; J trimming: 2 bases; junction bases outside the gene matches: 9. Germline V gene data show CDR1 as MNHEY and CDR2 as SVGAGI. The CDR3 spells CASSPGTEWPYEQYF. Written as DNA, the CDR3 is TGTGCCAGCAGTCCGGGGACAGAGTGGCCCTACGAGCAGTACTTC.

The CDR3 loop reads CASSYLQGGNTEAFF. The CDR3 nucleotides are TGTGCCAGCAGTTACCTGCAGGGAGGGAACACTGAAGCTTTCTTT. This rearrangement joins TRBV6-5 to TRBJ1-1, with D possibly being TRBD1 (5 bases). There are 15 residues in the CDR3. Per the germline V gene, CDR1 is MNHEY and CDR2 is SVGAGI. V lost 2 bases to trimming and J lost 1 base, with 11 bases between them.

This chain links TRBV9 with TRBJ2-1; TRBD1 matches 8 bases. Germline CDR1 reads SGDLS; CDR2 reads YYNGEE. The trim removed 4 bases at V and 6 bases at J, leaving 12 bases unmatched. The CDR3 spans 16 residues. CDR3 nucleotides: TGTGCCAGCAGCACGTATATTGGGCAGGGGGCCAATGAGCAGTTCTTC. It encodes CASSTYIGQGANEQFF.

V is TRBV19 and J is TRBJ2-1; 9 bases match TRBD1. The CDR3 has 16 residues. Looked up from germline, CDR1 is LNHDA and CDR2 is SQIVND (reference sequence). V trimming: 5 bases; J trimming: 3 bases; junction bases outside the gene matches: 8. CDR3: CASSVPQGAHYNEQFF. The CDR3 DNA follows: TGTGCCAGTAGTGTCCCACAGGGGGCCCACTACAATGAGCAGTTCTTC.

The chain couples TRBV5-1 to TRBJ2-2; 7 bases line up with TRBD2. The germline V gene encodes CDR1 SGHRS and CDR2 YFSETQ. The trim removed 4 bases at V and 4 bases at J, leaving 13 bases unmatched. The CDR3 runs to 17 residues. CDR3 DNA: TGCGCCAGCAGCCGCCTCTCGGGGGGTGGCGGCACCGGGGAGCTGTTTTTT. It yields the protein CASSRLSGGGGTGELFF.

This chain connects TRBV7-9 to TRBJ1-2; the match to TRBD1 covers 9 bases. V was clipped by 1 base and J by 4 bases; unmatched bases: 7. The germline V gene has CDR1 SEHNR and CDR2 FQNEAQ (reference sequence). The CDR3 consists of 16 residues. In nucleotides, the CDR3 is TGTGCCAGCAGCTTAGGGGTTGGGACAGGGACCTATGGCTACACCTTC. Translating it yields CASSLGVGTGTYGYTF.

The rearrangement joins TRBV4-1 to TRBJ1-6; 7 bases are shared with TRBD1. V was clipped by 4 bases and J by 6 bases; unmatched bases: 6. In germline, CDR1 is MGHRA, CDR2 YSYEKL. The CDR3 extends over 15 amino acids. CDR3 bases: TGCGCCAGCAGCCTTTTCCGGGACAGTAATTCACCCCTCCACTTT. It translates to CASSLFRDSNSPLHF.

J is TRBJ1-2 and V is TRBV6-1; TRBD1 matches 8 bases. CDR3 size: 15 residues. V dropped 5 bases and J dropped 6; count of bases not matched to a gene: 11. Looked up from germline, CDR1 is MNHNS and CDR2 is SASEGT. CDR3 DNA: TGTGCCAGCAGTAAAGGACAGGGAGTACGGGATGGCTACACCTTC. Its protein is CASSKGQGVRDGYTF.

CDR3 in amino acids: CASSVGFEGADEKLFF. CDR3 bases: TGTGCCAGCAGCGTAGGGTTCGAGGGGGCGGATGAAAAACTGTTTTTT. This chain links TRBV9 with TRBJ1-4; 7 nucleotides agree with TRBD1. CDR1 is SGDLS and CDR2 is YYNGEE in the germline V gene. V was clipped by 0 bases and J by 6 bases; unmatched bases: 8. The CDR3 is 16 amino acids. Together with reference TRBV9 and TRBJ1-4, the CDR3 gives the full variable domain: DSGVTQTPKHLITATGQRVTLRCSPRSGDLSVYWYQQSLDQGLQFLIQYYNGEERAKGNILERFSAQQFPDLHSELNLSSLELGDSALYFCASSVGFEGADEKLFFGSGTQLSVL.

The rearrangement uses TRBV18 and TRBJ2-5, with 9 bases aligning to TRBD1. CDR3 length: 15 residues. V was pared by 1 base and J by 5 bases, with 5 bases of the junction left unmatched. CDR1 is KGHSH and CDR2 is LQKENI in the germline V gene. CDR3 sequence reads: CASSPRTGDGETQYF. CDR3 in DNA: TGTGCCAGCTCACCACGGACAGGGGATGGGGAGACCCAGTACTTC.

The rearrangement uses TRBV6-5 and TRBJ1-5; possibly TRBD1 for D (6 bases). The germline gives CDR1 MNHEY, CDR2 SVGAGI. The CDR3 loop spans 15 amino acids. V was trimmed by 4 bases and J by 3 bases, leaving 13 bases between them. The CDR3 nucleotides are TGTGCCAGCAGTTCAGGGGCCGCCGACAATCAGCCCCAGCATTTT. Translation gives CASSSGAADNQPQHF.

The chain combines TRBV7-9 with TRBJ1-2; 9 nucleotides match TRBD1. With 5 bases clipped from V and 1 base from J, the junction kept 11 bases outside the gene matches. CDR1 SEHNR and CDR2 FQNEAQ come from the germline V gene (reference sequence). The CDR3 loop spans 17 amino acids. The CDR3 DNA follows: TGTGCCAGCAGCCGTCATACAGGGGGCGTAGGTAACTATGGCTACACCTTC. Translated, it gives CASSRHTGGVGNYGYTF.

V and J are TRBV9 and TRBJ1-3; D possibly corresponds to TRBD1 (6 bases). Per germline, CDR1 SGDLS and CDR2 YYNGEE. The CDR3 extends over 15 amino acids. The V gene lost 3 bases and the J gene lost 2 bases, with 12 bases spanning the gap. The CDR3 coding sequence is TGTGCCAGCAGCGCTTTACAGGGAGCTGGAAACACCATATATTTT. It specifies CASSALQGAGNTIYF. Supplemented by reference TRBV9 and TRBJ1-3, the full variable domain reads DSGVTQTPKHLITATGQRVTLRCSPRSGDLSVYWYQQSLDQGLQFLIQYYNGEERAKGNILERFSAQQFPDLHSELNLSSLELGDSALYFCASSALQGAGNTIYFGEGSWLTVV.

This CDR3 is CASSLGGTSGYYEQYV. In DNA form, the CDR3 reads TGTGCCAGCAGCTTAGGGGGGACTAGCGGTTACTACGAGCAGTACGTC. The V and J genes are TRBV11-2 and TRBJ2-7, with TRBD2 matching 11 bases. The CDR3 runs to 16 residues. V lost 1 base to trimming and J lost 3 bases; unmatched junction nucleotides: 5. Germline CDR1 is SGHAT and CDR2 is FQNNGV.

This sequence joins TRBV4-3 and TRBJ2-6; D not certain. Germline lookup yields CDR1 LGHNA and CDR2 YSLEER. The V and J ends lost 5 bases and 0 bases respectively, with 17 bases between them. This CDR3 contains 18 residues. For the CDR3, the DNA is TGCGCCAGCAGCTCGGGTCGGAGTATTCGCTCTGGGGCCAACGTCCTGACTTTC. It codes for CASSSGRSIRSGANVLTF.

This clone was counted a single time. The rearrangement uses TRBV2 and TRBJ2-3, with unresolved D. Trimming left V 2 bases short and J 5 bases short, with 14 bases between. CDR1 and CDR2 from the germline V gene are SNHLY and FYNNEI. The CDR3 is 15 amino acids. The DNA for the CDR3 is TGTGCCAGCAGTGAATTCCATCCCAAACAAGATACGCAGTATTTT. Translating gives CASSEFHPKQDTQYF.

The chain carries TRBV5-4 and TRBJ1-2; 7 nucleotides line up with TRBD1. Per germline, CDR1 SGHNT and CDR2 YYREEE (reference sequence). J gave up 0 bases and V 2 bases, and 1 base lay outside the gene matches. CDR3 size: 14 residues. The CDR3 DNA sequence: TGTGCCAGCAGCTTTGGGACAGCTAACTATGGCTACACCTTC. This translates into CASSFGTANYGYTF.

The rearrangement uses TRBV10-1 and TRBJ1-1, with TRBD1 matching 7 bases. CDR1 is WNHNN, CDR2 SYGVQD, per germline (reference sequence). The CDR3 sequence is 13 residues long. J was trimmed by 1 base and V by 5 bases; bases with no gene match: 1. CDR3: CASSRQGNTEAFF. The CDR3, as DNA: TGCGCCAGCAGTAGACAGGGGAACACTGAAGCTTTCTTT.

This chain joins TRBV11-2 and TRBJ2-3; 10 positions match TRBD2. This CDR3 comprises 15 residues. V was clipped by 1 base and J by 5 bases; unmatched bases: 3. Germline values: CDR1 SGHAT, CDR2 FQNNGV. CDR3: CASSLGAGGRDTQYF. CDR3 sequence (DNA): TGTGCCAGCAGCTTAGGAGCGGGGGGGCGAGATACGCAGTATTTT.

J is TRBJ2-5 and V is TRBV6-1; D perhaps matches TRBD1 (6 bases). The V gene's germline CDR1 is MNHNS and CDR2 SASEGT. V was shortened by 10 bases and J by 11 bases, with 17 bases between the two germline ends. This CDR3 is built from 11 residues. The CDR3 sequence is CATNRAGVQYF. CDR3 coding DNA: TGTGCCACCAACAGGGCGGGCGTTCAGTACTTC.

The chain joins TRBV5-1 to TRBJ2-5, with 8 bases fitting TRBD1. V shed 4 bases, J shed 2 bases, and the junction held 4 bases outside the gene matches. Germline V gives CDR1 SGHRS, CDR2 YFSETQ. The CDR3 has 14 residues. CDR3 DNA sequence: TGCGCCAGCAGCACCGGGACAGGACAAGAGACCCAGTACTTC. This encodes CASSTGTGQETQYF.

The genes are TRBV10-3 and TRBJ2-7; the D gene is possibly TRBD1 (6 bases). The CDR3 sequence is 14 residues long. Per germline, CDR1 ENHRY and CDR2 SYGVKD. V was trimmed by 6 bases and J by 1 base, leaving 13 bases between them. CDR3 protein: CAIRGDKSSYEQYF. The CDR3 DNA sequence: TGTGCCATCAGAGGGGACAAATCATCCTACGAGCAGTACTTC.

The gene calls are TRBV25-1 and TRBJ1-1; tentative D call: TRBD1 (6 bases). The CDR3 spans 17 residues. Germline V gene sequence: CDR1 MGHDK, CDR2 SYGVNS. V was pared by 4 bases and J by 1 base, with 19 bases between. CDR3 residues: CASSGWTARGRNTEAFF. The CDR3 region has the DNA TGTGCCAGCAGTGGCTGGACAGCCCGAGGGAGGAACACTGAAGCTTTCTTT.

The CDR3 loop is CASSPQQDRLDEQYF. The CDR3 bases are TGTGCCAGCAGCCCACAACAGGACAGGCTCGACGAGCAGTACTTC. The V and J genes are TRBV7-7 and TRBJ2-7; 7 bases agree with TRBD1. Losses at the gene ends were 5 bases for V and 5 bases for J; bases not matched to a gene: 12. The V gene's germline CDR1 is SSHAT and CDR2 FNYEAQ (reference sequence). CDR3 length equals 15 residues.

V gene TRBV10-3 combines with J gene TRBJ1-2, with 11 bases fitting TRBD1. Germline trimming cut 2 bases from V and 9 bases from J; bases unmatched to any gene: 5. The V gene's germline CDR1 is ENHRY and CDR2 SYGVKD. The CDR3 runs to 14 residues. The CDR3 protein is CAISETGTGGSYTF. In nucleotides, the CDR3 is TGTGCCATCAGTGAGACCGGGACAGGGGGAAGCTACACCTTC.

Relative to its sample, this clone is medium-sized. This chain uses TRBV6-1 with TRBJ2-3, with D perhaps matching TRBD1 (6 bases). The CDR3 loop spans 14 amino acids. V was shortened by 8 bases and J by 2 bases, with 14 bases between the two germline ends. CDR1 MNHNS and CDR2 SASEGT come from the germline V gene. Here the CDR3 DNA reads TGTGCCAGCGGCTTTTCAGGGGACACAGATACGCAGTATTTT. Translating gives CASGFSGDTDTQYF.